This T cell receptor (beta chain) derives from a study of T-cell reconstitution after alpha-beta-depleted transplantation in children. This clonotype was counted at least ten times. A TCRbeta library incorporating unique molecular identifiers was prepared. Each CDR3 protein is one row after TCRdb ran MiXCR on the PCR reads. The sample holds 190,000 or so distinct CDR3 sequences, around 6.8% seen once. Source: PBMCs from the stem cell graft donor, taken from the stem cell graft. This TCR came from a human donor who donated a stem cell graft to a child with Wiskott-Aldrich syndrome.

Written as DNA, the CDR3 is TGTGCCAGCAGTCCTCGGAGGAGGGGTGGCTACACCTTC. Translation: CASSPRRRGGYTF. The J gene is TRBJ1-2, the V gene TRBV7-2, with a tentative D call TRBD1 (5 bases). With 6 bases removed from V and 7 bases from J, the gap between germline ends came to 15 bases. The germline gives CDR1 SGHTA, CDR2 FQGNSA. CDR3 length: 13 residues.